A single sample is the source of the 32 T cell receptor beta chains below, sequenced in a study of blood T cell repertoires in COVID-19. Measured with immunoSEQ multiplex PCR; TCRdb has only the in-frame clones, and not every one. The table shows hundreds of thousands of clones, with 65% to 90% occurring only once. The specimen sequenced was peripheral blood. The receptors originated from a woman aged 70 to 79 with COVID-19, enrolled during active disease.

The chain carries TRBV11-3 and TRBJ1-5; 10 bases fit TRBD1. In germline, CDR1 is SGHNT, CDR2 YENEEA. V shed 0 bases and J 2 bases; nucleotides not matched to a gene: 7. The CDR3 is made up of 18 amino acids. CDR3: CASSLDRATGGRNQPQHF. For the CDR3, the DNA is TGTGCCAGCAGCTTAGATCGAGCGACAGGGGGCCGCAATCAGCCCCAGCATTTT.

This clone has only one observation. The chain employs TRBV5-1 and TRBJ1-1; D is possibly TRBD1 (6 bases). CDR1 and CDR2 (germline): SGHRS, YFSETQ. The CDR3 is 15 residues long. The V and J ends lost 5 bases and 0 bases respectively, with 14 bases between them. CDR3 protein: CASRRDTSMNTEAFF. CDR3 in DNA: TGCGCCAGCAGACGGGACACCTCTATGAACACTGAAGCTTTCTTT.

V usage is TRBV24-1 and J usage is TRBJ1-2; D is possibly TRBD1 (5 bases). Germline-derived CDR1 and CDR2 are KGHDR and SFDVKD. This CDR3 has 13 residues. Trimming removed 6 bases from V and 6 bases from J, with 13 bases in between. The CDR3 DNA follows: TGTGCCACCAGTCCTACATGGGGGGATGGCTACACCTTC. It encodes CATSPTWGDGYTF.

The chain recombines TRBV11-2 with TRBJ1-1; 7 bases align to TRBD1. Germline CDR1 and CDR2: SGHAT and FQNNGV. Germline trimming cut 3 bases from V and 7 bases from J; bases unmatched to any gene: 17. The CDR3 covers 17 residues. In nucleotides, the CDR3 is TGTGCCAGCAGCTTTGGGGGGACAGTCCGAAACCTGAGTGAAGCTTTCTTT. As protein: CASSFGGTVRNLSEAFF.

This chain joins TRBV24-1 and TRBJ2-2, with 10 bases identical to TRBD2. V was pared by 7 bases and J by 4 bases, with 8 bases of the junction left unmatched. This CDR3 spans 16 amino acids. CDR1 is KGHDR, CDR2 SFDVKD, per germline. The CDR3 loop reads CATRERGGLGTGELFF. The CDR3 DNA is TGTGCCACCAGGGAGCGGGGGGGCCTCGGCACCGGGGAGCTGTTTTTT.

This chain connects TRBV7-2 to TRBJ2-2; weak D call: TRBD1 (6 bases). Germline V CDR1 and CDR2: SGHTA, FQGNSA. The CDR3 is made up of 15 amino acids. V was trimmed by 6 bases and J by 4 bases, leaving 15 bases between them. The CDR3, as DNA: TGTGCCAGCAGTACAGGGCAGGGGTCCACCGGGGAGCTGTTTTTT. Protein sequence: CASSTGQGSTGELFF. The full variable domain, its missing parts supplied by reference TRBV7-2 and TRBJ2-2, is GAGVSQSPSNKVTEKGKDVELRCDPISGHTALYWYRQSLGQGLEFLIYFQGNSAPDKSGLPSDRFSAERTGGSVSTLTIQRTQQEDSAVYLCASSTGQGSTGELFFGEGSRLTVL.

The V and J genes are TRBV2 and TRBJ1-5; TRBD1 might be the D (5 bases). The CDR3 spans 14 residues. Trimming took off 7 bases at V and 2 bases at J, with 12 bases between the two ends. Germline V gene sequence: CDR1 SNHLY, CDR2 FYNNEI. The CDR3 nucleotides read TGTGCCAGCAAGGGACCGGGGGGCAATCAGCCCCAGCATTTT. Translation gives CASKGPGGNQPQHF.

The genes are TRBV24-1 and TRBJ1-1, with D unresolved. Trimming took off 11 bases at V and 4 bases at J, with 10 bases between the two ends. This CDR3 region has 11 residues. Per the germline V gene, CDR1 is KGHDR and CDR2 is SFDVKD. CDR3 in DNA: TGTGCCATCGGGGATAGCACTGAAGCTTTCTTT. It yields the protein CAIGDSTEAFF.

The chain employs TRBV5-6 and TRBJ1-2, with TRBD1 matching 10 bases. This CDR3 region has 14 residues. With 2 bases clipped from V and 7 bases from J, the junction kept 5 bases outside the gene matches. CDR1 SGHDT and CDR2 YYEEEE come from the germline V gene. In DNA, the CDR3 is TGTGCCAGCAGCTTTTGGGGGGACAGGGGTGGCTACACCTTC. Its protein product is CASSFWGDRGGYTF.

The chain is built from TRBV3-1 (or the pseudogene TRBV3-2) and TRBJ2-7; possible D gene TRBD2, 5 bases. V dropped 4 bases and J dropped 0 bases, with 13 bases sitting between them. From germline, CDR1 is LGHDT and CDR2 YNNKEL (reference sequence). The CDR3 spans 15 residues. CDR3 region: CASSRTGFSSYEQYF. In DNA form, the CDR3 reads TGTGCCAGCAGCCGTACGGGATTTAGCTCCTACGAGCAGTACTTC.

This chain joins TRBV4-2 and TRBJ2-1; D ambiguous. The germline CDR1 and CDR2 sequences are LGHNA and YNFKEQ. V was trimmed by 1 base and J by 7 bases, leaving 17 bases between them. This CDR3 contains 16 residues. The CDR3 is CASSQVNTRPGNEQFF. The CDR3 DNA is TGTGCCAGCAGCCAAGTCAACACCCGGCCGGGTAATGAGCAGTTCTTC.

The rearrangement joins TRBV6-2 or TRBV6-3 to TRBJ2-6; D not resolved. This CDR3 is built from 14 residues. CDR1 is MNHEY, CDR2 SVGEGT, per germline. Trimming took 5 bases from V and 0 from J, leaving 5 bases between them. The CDR3 reads CASSQISGANVLTF. CDR3 nucleotides: TGTGCCAGCAGTCAGATCTCTGGGGCCAACGTCCTGACTTTC.

This chain uses TRBV7-9 with TRBJ1-1, with a weak D call TRBD1 (5 bases). Looked up from germline, CDR1 is SEHNR and CDR2 is FQNEAQ (reference sequence). The CDR3 runs to 16 residues. V was pared by 2 bases and J by 4 bases, with 17 bases between. The CDR3 sequence is CASSLLLGGRRTEAFF. CDR3 bases: TGTGCCAGCAGCTTACTCTTGGGGGGAAGGCGCACTGAAGCTTTCTTT.

V and J are TRBV2 and TRBJ1-5; possible D gene TRBD1, 5 bases. The CDR3 spans 16 residues. CDR1 and CDR2 (germline): SNHLY, FYNNEI. V lost 4 bases, J lost 2 bases, and 15 bases lay in between. The CDR3 spells CASSAGRGGGNQPQHF. CDR3 DNA: TGTGCCAGCAGTGCAGGGCGGGGTGGGGGCAATCAGCCCCAGCATTTT.

The chain couples TRBV3-1 (or the pseudogene TRBV3-2) to TRBJ1-1, with 8 nucleotides matching TRBD1. CDR3 length equals 15 residues. V was pared by 2 bases and J by 4 bases, with 6 bases of the junction left unmatched. The germline gives CDR1 LGHDT, CDR2 YNNKEL (reference sequence). The CDR3: CASSQPTGGFTEAFF. The CDR3 DNA follows: TGTGCCAGCAGCCAACCTACAGGGGGTTTCACTGAAGCTTTCTTT.

The V call is TRBV29-1, the J call TRBJ2-7, with D possibly TRBD2 on 6 matching bases. Germline values: CDR1 SQVTM, CDR2 ANQGSEA. Trimming pared 0 bases from V and 2 bases from J, leaving 11 bases between. This CDR3 has 14 amino acids. In nucleotides, the CDR3 is TGCAGCGTTGAAGAAAGGGGACTGACCTACGAGCAGTACTTC. Encoded protein: CSVEERGLTYEQYF.

This chain joins TRBV15 and TRBJ2-7; 9 positions agree with TRBD1. V shed 3 bases, J shed 3 bases, and the junction held 6 bases outside the gene matches. Germline V gene lookup returns CDR1 LNHNV and CDR2 YYDKDF (reference sequence). The CDR3 length is 15 residues. The CDR3: CATSRGTGGNYEQYF. The CDR3 bases are TGTGCCACCAGCAGGGGCACAGGGGGCAACTACGAGCAGTACTTC.

This rearrangement joins TRBV5-1 to TRBJ1-1; tentative D call: TRBD1 (6 bases). Trimming took off 0 bases at V and 0 bases at J, with 9 bases between the two ends. Germline CDR1 and CDR2: SGHRS and YFSETQ. CDR3 length equals 15 residues. CDR3 coding DNA: TGCGCCAGCAGCTTGGCTGGGGGCCTGAACACTGAAGCTTTCTTT. It codes for CASSLAGGLNTEAFF.

The chain carries TRBV5-8 and TRBJ2-2; a possible D gene is TRBD2 (5 bases). Trimming pared 0 bases from V and 8 bases from J, leaving 17 bases between. CDR3 length: 16 amino acids. Germline values: CDR1 SGHTS, CDR2 YDEGEE. The CDR3 reads CASSLEASLHSGELFF. CDR3 DNA sequence: TGTGCCAGCAGCTTGGAGGCTAGCCTTCACTCGGGGGAGCTGTTTTTT. Variable domain in full (rest from reference TRBV5-8 and TRBJ2-2): EAGVTQSPTHLIKTRGQQATLRCSPISGHTSVYWYQQALGLGLQFLLWYDEGEERNRGNFPPRFSGRQFPNYSSELNVNALELEDSALYLCASSLEASLHSGELFFGEGSRLTVL.

The chain carries TRBV24-1 and TRBJ2-2; 8 nucleotides match TRBD1. CDR1 and CDR2 (germline): KGHDR, SFDVKD. The J segment lost 0 bases and the V segment lost 1 base, leaving 18 bases of the junction unmatched. This CDR3 is 22 amino acids long. The CDR3 loop reads CATSDFIPGQVTSFANTGELFF. DNA of the CDR3: TGTGCCACCAGTGATTTTATTCCGGGACAGGTCACTTCGTTCGCGAACACCGGGGAGCTGTTTTTT.

The chain is built from TRBV28 and TRBJ1-4; D unresolved. The CDR3 is made up of 17 amino acids. The ends were cut back, 5 bases at V and 0 bases at J, with 16 bases in the middle. The germline gives CDR1 MDHEN, CDR2 SYDVKM. DNA of the CDR3: TGTGCCAGCAGTCCTAATAAGGGAGTTGCAACTAATGAAAAACTGTTTTTT. Protein: CASSPNKGVATNEKLFF.

The V gene is TRBV10-3, the J gene TRBJ1-2; 10 bases are shared with TRBD1. CDR1 is ENHRY and CDR2 is SYGVKD in the germline V gene. The CDR3 extends over 13 amino acids. The ends lost 6 bases at V and 10 bases at J; junction bases unmatched: 8. The CDR3 nucleotides read TGTGCCATCAGCCCCGACAGGGGGCGGCACTACACCTTC. It translates to CAISPDRGRHYTF.

This sequence joins TRBV2 and TRBJ1-2; D not certain. Germline assignment: CDR1 SNHLY and CDR2 FYNNEI. The length of the CDR3 is 13 residues. V was cut by 1 base and J by 6 bases, with 9 bases left in between. The CDR3 spells CASSEDTSDGYTF. As DNA, the CDR3 is TGTGCCAGCAGTGAAGATACGAGTGATGGCTACACCTTC.

This rearrangement joins TRBV28 to TRBJ1-4; tentative D call: TRBD1 (6 bases). V dropped 6 bases and J dropped 7 bases, with 12 bases sitting between them. The CDR3 consists of 13 residues. The germline CDR1 and CDR2 sequences are MDHEN and SYDVKM. The CDR3 region has the DNA TGTGCCAGCAGAGGACAGCAAACTGAAAAACTGTTTTTT. Amino acids: CASRGQQTEKLFF.

The chain joins TRBV19 to TRBJ1-2, with TRBD1 as a possible D gene (5 bases). Germline loops: CDR1 LNHDA, CDR2 SQIVND (reference sequence). This CDR3 is built from 15 residues. V was clipped by 0 bases and J by 4 bases, with 12 bases between them. CDR3 amino acids: CASSIDAAGLYGYTF. The CDR3 coding sequence is TGTGCCAGTAGTATAGATGCCGCGGGACTCTATGGCTACACCTTC.

The chain links TRBV18 to TRBJ1-1, with D hard to call. The V gene lost 4 bases and the J gene lost 2 bases, with 8 bases spanning the gap. In germline, CDR1 is KGHSH, CDR2 LQKENI. This CDR3 has 13 amino acids. The CDR3 coding sequence is TGTGCCAGCTCACAGGAGCAAAACACTGAAGCTTTCTTT. It specifies CASSQEQNTEAFF.

The chain has TRBV7-2 and TRBJ2-7; 8 bases fit TRBD1. From germline, CDR1 is SGHTA and CDR2 FQGNSA. The junction had 11 bases not matched to a gene; V was cut back by 5 bases and J by 5 bases. The CDR3 sequence is 15 residues long. The CDR3 here is CASSHSTGVDDEQYF. The CDR3 DNA sequence: TGTGCCAGCAGCCACTCGACAGGGGTTGACGACGAGCAGTACTTC.

The rearrangement links TRBV11-2 to TRBJ2-7, with TRBD2 matching 14 bases. Germline assignment: CDR1 SGHAT and CDR2 FQNNGV. Trimming at V came to 6 bases and at J to 5 bases, leaving 3 bases not matched to a gene. CDR3 length: 14 residues. CDR3 bases: TGTGCCAGCAGGCGACTAGCGGGGGGGAACGAGCAGTACTTC. It yields the protein CASRRLAGGNEQYF.

The chain recombines TRBV11-2 with TRBJ2-7, with D possibly matching TRBD2 (6 bases). CDR1 SGHAT and CDR2 FQNNGV come from the germline V gene. The CDR3 is 13 amino acids. The V end lost 7 bases, the J end lost 4 bases, and 14 bases lay between the germline ends. In nucleotides, the CDR3 is TGTGCCAGCACCGTTGGGGGGTCGTACGAGCAGTACTTC. Encoded protein: CASTVGGSYEQYF.

The rearrangement uses TRBV7-2 and TRBJ1-2; no clear D. In germline, CDR1 is SGHTA, CDR2 FQGNSA. Trimming took 3 bases from V and 1 from J, leaving 6 bases between them. The CDR3 length is 13 residues. The CDR3 DNA is TGTGCCAGCAGCTTGAACAGTAACTATGGCTACACCTTC. It yields the protein CASSLNSNYGYTF.

The chain couples TRBV7-9 to TRBJ1-5, with D possibly being TRBD1 (5 bases). With 4 bases removed from V and 4 bases from J, the gap between germline ends came to 11 bases. The length of the CDR3 is 14 residues. Germline V gene data show CDR1 as SEHNR and CDR2 as FQNEAQ (reference sequence). CDR3 protein: CASSYTGENQPQHF. The CDR3 coding sequence is TGTGCCAGCAGCTATACGGGGGAAAATCAGCCCCAGCATTTT.

The J gene is TRBJ1-4, the V gene TRBV9, with D unclear. This CDR3 has 15 residues. Trimming pared 0 bases from V and 7 bases from J, leaving 13 bases between. The germline V gene has CDR1 SGDLS and CDR2 YYNGEE. The DNA for the CDR3 is TGTGCCAGCAGCGTAGGATCCGGTTTCGCTGAAAAACTGTTTTTT. Protein product: CASSVGSGFAEKLFF.